This T cell receptor beta chain was sequenced in a study of blood T cell repertoires in COVID-19. V lost 6 bases and J lost 8; bases outside the gene matches: 16. Germline V gene sequence: CDR1 MRHNA, CDR2 SNTAGT. CDR3 length: 16 amino acids. Some clones are missing from TCRdb's copy, which holds only in-frame ones; the method was immunoSEQ multiplex PCR. The table lists a few hundred thousand clones, about 87% of them singletons, with around 3.5% in the top ten. This sequence originates from a woman aged 40 to 50 with acute or convalescent COVID-19. The chain is built from TRBV6-4 and TRBJ1-2; 9 bases align to TRBD1. Specimen: peripheral blood. In DNA, the CDR3 is TGTGCCAGCAGAGTGACGGGCGGGCCGGGACAGGGAGGCTACACCTTC. As protein: CASRVTGGPGQGGYTF.